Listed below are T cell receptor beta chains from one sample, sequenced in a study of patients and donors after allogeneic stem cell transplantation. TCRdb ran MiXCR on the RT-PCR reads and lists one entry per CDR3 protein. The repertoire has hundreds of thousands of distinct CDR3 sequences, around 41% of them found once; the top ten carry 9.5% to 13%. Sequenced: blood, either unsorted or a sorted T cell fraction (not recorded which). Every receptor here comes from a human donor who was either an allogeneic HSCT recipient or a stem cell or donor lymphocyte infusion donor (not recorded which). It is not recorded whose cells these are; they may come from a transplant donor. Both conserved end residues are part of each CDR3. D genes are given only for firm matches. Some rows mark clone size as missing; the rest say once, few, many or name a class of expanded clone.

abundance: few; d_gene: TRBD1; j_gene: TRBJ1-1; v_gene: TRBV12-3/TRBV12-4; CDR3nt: TGTGCCAGCAGTTTGAGCAGGGGGCTTTCTGAAGCTTTCTTT; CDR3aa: CASSLSRGLSEAFF
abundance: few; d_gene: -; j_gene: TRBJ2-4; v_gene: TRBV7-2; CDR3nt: TGTGCCAGCAGCTTCGCCAGGGTGATAAACATTCAGTACTTC; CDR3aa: CASSFARVINIQYF
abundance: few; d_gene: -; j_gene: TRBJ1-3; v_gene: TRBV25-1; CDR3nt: TGTGCCAGCAGTGAATGGGGCAGGGTATCTGGAAACACCATATATTTT; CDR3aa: CASSEWGRVSGNTIYF
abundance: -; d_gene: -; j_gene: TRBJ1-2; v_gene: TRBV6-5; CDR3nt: TGTGCCAGCACCAAGACGGAGGGAAACTATGGCTACACCTTC; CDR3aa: CASTKTEGNYGYTF
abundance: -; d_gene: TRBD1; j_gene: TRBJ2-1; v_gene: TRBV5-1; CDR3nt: TGCGCCAGCAGCAAAGACAGGGGGCATGAGCAGTTCTTC; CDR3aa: CASSKDRGHEQFF
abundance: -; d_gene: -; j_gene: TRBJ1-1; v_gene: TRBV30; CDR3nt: TGTGCCTGGAGTTCGCAGACTGAAGCTTTCTTT; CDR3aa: CAWSSQTEAFF
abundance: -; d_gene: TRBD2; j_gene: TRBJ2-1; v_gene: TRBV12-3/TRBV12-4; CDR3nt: TGTGCCAGCAGCCCCTTTAGCGGGGAATTCGACAATGAGCAGTTCTTC; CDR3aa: CASSPFSGEFDNEQFF
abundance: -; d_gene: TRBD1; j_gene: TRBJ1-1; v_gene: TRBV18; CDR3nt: TGTGCCAGCTCATCGAGGGGACAGATGAACACTGAAGCTTTCTTT; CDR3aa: CASSSRGQMNTEAFF
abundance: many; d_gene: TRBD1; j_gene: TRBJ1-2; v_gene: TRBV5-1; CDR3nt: TGCGCCAGCAGCGAGGACAGGGCCGGTGGCTACACCTTC; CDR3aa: CASSEDRAGGYTF
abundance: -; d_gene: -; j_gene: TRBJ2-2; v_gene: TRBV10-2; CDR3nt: TGCGCCAGCAGTGAGATGGGGGGAATTCAGGCCGGGGAGCTGTTTTTT; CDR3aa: CASSEMGGIQAGELFF
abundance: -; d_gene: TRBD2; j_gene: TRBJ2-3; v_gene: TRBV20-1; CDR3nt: TGCAGTGCTAGAGTGGGGGGGAGCACAGATACGCAGTATTTT; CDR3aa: CSARVGGSTDTQYF
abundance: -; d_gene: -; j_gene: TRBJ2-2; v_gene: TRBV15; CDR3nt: TGTGCCACCAGCTCCGGACACACGAACACCGGGGAGCTGTTTTTT; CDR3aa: CATSSGHTNTGELFF
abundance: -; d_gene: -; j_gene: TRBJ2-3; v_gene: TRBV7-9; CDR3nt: TGTGCCAGCAGCCGACTTGCGGATACGCAGTATTTT; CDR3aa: CASSRLADTQYF
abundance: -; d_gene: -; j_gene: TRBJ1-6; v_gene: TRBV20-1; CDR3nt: TGCAGTGCTAGAGATTATAACGGGGATAATTCACCCCTCCACTTT; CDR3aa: CSARDYNGDNSPLHF
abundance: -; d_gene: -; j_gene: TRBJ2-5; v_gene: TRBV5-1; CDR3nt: TGCGCCAGCAGCCTTGGCAGGGCTTTTCAAGAGACCCAGTACTTC; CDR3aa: CASSLGRAFQETQYF
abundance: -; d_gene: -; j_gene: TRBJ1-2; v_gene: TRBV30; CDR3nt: TGTGCCTGGAGCGTCATAAGCGGTCCGAACACCTTC; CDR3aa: CAWSVISGPNTF
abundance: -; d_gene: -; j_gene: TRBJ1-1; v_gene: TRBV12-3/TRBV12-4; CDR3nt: TGTGCCAGCAGTTTAGTCCCGAACACTGAAGCTTTCTTT; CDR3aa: CASSLVPNTEAFF